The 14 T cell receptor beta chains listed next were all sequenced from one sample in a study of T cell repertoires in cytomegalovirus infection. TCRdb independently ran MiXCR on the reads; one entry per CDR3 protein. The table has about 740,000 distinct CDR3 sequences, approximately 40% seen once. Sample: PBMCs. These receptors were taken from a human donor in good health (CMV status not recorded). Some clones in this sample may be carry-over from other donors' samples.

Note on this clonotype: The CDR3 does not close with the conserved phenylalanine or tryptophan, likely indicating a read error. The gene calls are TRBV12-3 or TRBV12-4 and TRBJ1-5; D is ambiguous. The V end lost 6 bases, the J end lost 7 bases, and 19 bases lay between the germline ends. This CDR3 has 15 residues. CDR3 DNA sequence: TGTGCCAGCAGCCTGATAACGGGGTTAGGGCAGCCCCAGCATTTG. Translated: CASSLITGLGQPQHL.

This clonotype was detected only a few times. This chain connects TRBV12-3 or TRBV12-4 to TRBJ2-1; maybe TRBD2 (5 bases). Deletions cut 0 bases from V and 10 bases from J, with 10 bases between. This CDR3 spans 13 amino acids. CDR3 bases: TGTGCCAGCAGTTTAGCAGGTGAGGGAGAGCAGTTCTTC. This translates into CASSLAGEGEQFF.

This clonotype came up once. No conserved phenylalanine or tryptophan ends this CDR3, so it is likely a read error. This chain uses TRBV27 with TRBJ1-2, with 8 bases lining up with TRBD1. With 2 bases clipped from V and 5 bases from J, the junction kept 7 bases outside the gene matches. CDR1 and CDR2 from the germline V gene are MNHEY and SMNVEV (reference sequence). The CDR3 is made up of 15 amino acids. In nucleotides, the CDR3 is TGTGCCAGCAGTTTAACTTCGACAGGGGTGTATGGCTACACCTTA. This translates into CASSLTSTGVYGYTL.

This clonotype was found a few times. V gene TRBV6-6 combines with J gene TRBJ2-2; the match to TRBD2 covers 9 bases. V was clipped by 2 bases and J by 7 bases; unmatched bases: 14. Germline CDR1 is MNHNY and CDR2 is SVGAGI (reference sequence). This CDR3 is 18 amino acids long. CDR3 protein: CASSYSTLAGSSGGELFF. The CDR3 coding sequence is TGTGCCAGCAGTTACAGTACGCTAGCGGGAAGTTCGGGCGGGGAGCTGTTTTTT.

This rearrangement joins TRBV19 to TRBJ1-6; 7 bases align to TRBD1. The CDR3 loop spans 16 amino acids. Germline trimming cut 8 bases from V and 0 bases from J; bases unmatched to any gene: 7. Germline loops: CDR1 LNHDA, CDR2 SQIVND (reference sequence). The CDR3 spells CASSRGQSSYNSPLHF. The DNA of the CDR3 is TGTGCCAGTTCCCGGGGACAGAGCTCCTATAATTCACCCCTCCACTTT.

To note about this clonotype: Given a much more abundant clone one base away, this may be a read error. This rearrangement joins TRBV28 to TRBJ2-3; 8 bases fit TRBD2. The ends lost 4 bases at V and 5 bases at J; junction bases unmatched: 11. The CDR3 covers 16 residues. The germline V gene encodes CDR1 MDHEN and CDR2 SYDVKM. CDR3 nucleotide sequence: TGTGCCAGCAGTTCGGGAGGGGGGGGTTACATAGATACGCAGTATTTT. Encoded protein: CASSSGGGGYIDTQYF.

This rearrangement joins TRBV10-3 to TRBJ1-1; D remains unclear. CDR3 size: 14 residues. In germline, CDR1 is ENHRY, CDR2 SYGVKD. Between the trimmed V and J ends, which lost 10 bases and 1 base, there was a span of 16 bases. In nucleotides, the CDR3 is TGTGCCACCACGACATTCCCGGAGAACACTGAAGCTTTCTTT. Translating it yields CATTTFPENTEAFF.

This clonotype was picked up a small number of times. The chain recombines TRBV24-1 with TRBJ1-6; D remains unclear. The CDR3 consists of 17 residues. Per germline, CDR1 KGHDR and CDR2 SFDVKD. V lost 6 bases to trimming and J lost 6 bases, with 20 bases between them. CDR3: CATSLGRLKDGNSPLHF. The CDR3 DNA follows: TGTGCCACCAGTCTGGGTCGTCTTAAAGACGGTAATTCACCCCTCCACTTT.

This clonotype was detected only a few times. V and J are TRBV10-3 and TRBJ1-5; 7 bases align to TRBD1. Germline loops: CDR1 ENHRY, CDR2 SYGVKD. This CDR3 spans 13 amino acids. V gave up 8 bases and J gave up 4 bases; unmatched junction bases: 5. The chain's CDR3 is CAIGTAINQPQHF. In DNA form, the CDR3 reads TGTGCCATCGGGACAGCGATTAATCAGCCCCAGCATTTT.

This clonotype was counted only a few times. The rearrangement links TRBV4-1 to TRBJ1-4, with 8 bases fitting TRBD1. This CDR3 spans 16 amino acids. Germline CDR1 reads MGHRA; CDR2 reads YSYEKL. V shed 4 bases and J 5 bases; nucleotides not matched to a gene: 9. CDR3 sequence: CASSPEQGGPNEKLFF. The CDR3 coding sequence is TGCGCCAGCAGCCCCGAACAGGGGGGCCCGAATGAAAAACTGTTTTTT.

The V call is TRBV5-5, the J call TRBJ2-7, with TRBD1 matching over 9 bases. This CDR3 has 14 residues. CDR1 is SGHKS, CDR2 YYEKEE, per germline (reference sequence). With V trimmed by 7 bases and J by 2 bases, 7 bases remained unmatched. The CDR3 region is CASGWGQGAYEQYF. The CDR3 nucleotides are TGTGCCAGCGGTTGGGGACAGGGAGCCTACGAGCAGTACTTC.

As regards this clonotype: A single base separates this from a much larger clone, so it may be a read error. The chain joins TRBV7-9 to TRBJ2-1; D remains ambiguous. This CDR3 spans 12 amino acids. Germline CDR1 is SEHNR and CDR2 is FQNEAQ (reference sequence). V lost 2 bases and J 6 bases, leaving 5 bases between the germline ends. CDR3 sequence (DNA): TGTGCCAGCAGCTTAACAGCCAATGAGCAGTTCTTC. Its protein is CASSLTANEQFF.

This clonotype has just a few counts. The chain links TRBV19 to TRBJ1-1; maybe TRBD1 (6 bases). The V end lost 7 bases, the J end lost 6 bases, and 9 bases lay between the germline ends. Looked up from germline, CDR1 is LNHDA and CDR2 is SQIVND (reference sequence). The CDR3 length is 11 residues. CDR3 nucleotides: TGTGCCAGTAAACGACAGGCTGAAGCTTTCTTT. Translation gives CASKRQAEAFF.

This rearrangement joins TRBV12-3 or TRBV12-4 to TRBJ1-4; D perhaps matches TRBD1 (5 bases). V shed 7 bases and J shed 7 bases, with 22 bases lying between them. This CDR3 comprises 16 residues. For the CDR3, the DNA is TGTGCCAGCACGGAACGTAAGGGACGGATGGGTGAAAAACTGTTTTTT. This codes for CASTERKGRMGEKLFF.